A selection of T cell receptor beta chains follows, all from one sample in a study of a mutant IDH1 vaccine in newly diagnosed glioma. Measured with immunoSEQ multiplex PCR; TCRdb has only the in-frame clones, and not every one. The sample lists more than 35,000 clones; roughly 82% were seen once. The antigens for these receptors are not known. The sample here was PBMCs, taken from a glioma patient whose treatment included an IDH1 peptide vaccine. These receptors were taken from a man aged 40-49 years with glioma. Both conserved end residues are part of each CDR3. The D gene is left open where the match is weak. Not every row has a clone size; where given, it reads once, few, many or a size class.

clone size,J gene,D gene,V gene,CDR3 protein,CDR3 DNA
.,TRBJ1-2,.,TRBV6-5,CASSGGQYGYTF,TGTGCCAGCAGCGGAGGACAGTATGGCTACACCTTC
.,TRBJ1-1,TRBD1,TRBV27,CASSFPTGGSSTEAFF,TGTGCCAGCAGTTTCCCGACAGGGGGCTCTTCGACTGAAGCTTTCTTT
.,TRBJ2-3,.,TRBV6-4,CASSDAGPTDTQYF,TGTGCCAGCAGTGACGCGGGCCCCACAGATACGCAGTATTTT
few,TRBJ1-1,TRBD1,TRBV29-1,CSGGPRDRVAEAFF,TGCAGCGGGGGCCCCCGGGACAGGGTCGCTGAAGCTTTCTTT
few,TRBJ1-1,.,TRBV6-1,CASSSPTGLWTEAFF,TGTGCCAGCAGTTCTCCGACAGGACTTTGGACTGAAGCTTTCTTT
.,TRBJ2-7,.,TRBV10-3,CAISEGPSSYEQYF,TGTGCCATCAGCGAGGGGCCGAGCTCCTACGAGCAGTACTTC
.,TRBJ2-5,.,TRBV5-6,CATILWGHIQETQYF,TGTGCCACCATATTGTGGGGGCACATCCAAGAGACCCAGTACTTC
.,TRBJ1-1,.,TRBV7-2,CASSFGGSTEAFF,TGTGCCAGCAGCTTCGGGGGCTCCACTGAAGCTTTCTTT
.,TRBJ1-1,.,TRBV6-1,CASSARTANTEAFF,TGTGCCAGCAGTGCAAGGACAGCGAACACTGAAGCTTTCTTT
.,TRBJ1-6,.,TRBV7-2,CASSPGRSPLHF,TGTGCCAGCAGCCCGGGGCGTTCACCCCTCCACTTT
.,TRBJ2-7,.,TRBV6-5,CASSIYGSPYEQYF,TGTGCCAGCAGTATATACGGGAGTCCCTACGAGCAGTACTTC
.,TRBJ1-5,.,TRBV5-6,CASSLGLGQYNQPQHF,TGTGCCAGCAGCTTGGGCCTTGGACAGTACAATCAGCCCCAGCATTTT
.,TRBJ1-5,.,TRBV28,CASSSPRPQHF,TGTGCCAGCAGTTCCCCCCGACCCCAGCATTTT
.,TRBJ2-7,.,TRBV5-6,CASSLITQGPNEQYF,TGTGCCAGCAGCCTCATAACGCAGGGCCCCAACGAGCAGTACTTC
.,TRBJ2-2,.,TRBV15,CATSRDLGSGELFF,TGTGCCACCAGCAGAGATCTGGGTTCCGGGGAGCTGTTTTTT
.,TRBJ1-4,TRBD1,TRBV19,CASSRRTGGFATNEKLFF,TGTGCCAGTAGTAGGCGGACAGGGGGGTTCGCGACTAATGAAAAACTGTTTTTT
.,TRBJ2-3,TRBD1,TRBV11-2,CASSPGTGGKDTQYF,TGTGCCAGCAGCCCCGGGACAGGGGGAAAAGATACGCAGTATTTT
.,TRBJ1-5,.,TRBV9,CASSVEGLSNQPQHF,TGTGCCAGCAGCGTAGAGGGCTTGAGCAATCAGCCCCAGCATTTT
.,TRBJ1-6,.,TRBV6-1,CASSGSRNSPLHF,TGTGCCAGCAGTGGAAGTAGGAATTCACCCCTCCACTTT
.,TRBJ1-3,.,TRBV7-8,CASSLGPGYSGNTIYF,TGTGCCAGCAGCTTAGGCCCAGGCTACTCTGGAAACACCATATATTTT
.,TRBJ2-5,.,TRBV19,CASSEEARAETQYF,TGTGCCAGTAGTGAGGAGGCGCGGGCGGAGACCCAGTACTTC
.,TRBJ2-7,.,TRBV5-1,CASSLDLGAVYEQYF,TGCGCCAGCAGCTTAGATCTAGGGGCAGTCTACGAGCAGTACTTC
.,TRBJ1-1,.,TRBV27,CASSFSSAWSTEAFF,TGTGCCAGCAGCTTCTCCAGTGCATGGAGCACTGAAGCTTTCTTT
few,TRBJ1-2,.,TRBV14,CASSQDLRHGYTF,TGTGCCAGCAGCCAAGATCTACGTCATGGCTACACCTTC
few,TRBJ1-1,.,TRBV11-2,CASSPQGPGLGTEAFF,TGTGCCAGCAGCCCTCAGGGGCCGGGGTTGGGCACTGAAGCTTTCTTT
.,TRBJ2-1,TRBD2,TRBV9,CASSSGGSGHSSYNEQFF,TGTGCCAGCAGCTCGGGGGGGAGCGGACATAGCTCCTACAATGAGCAGTTCTTC
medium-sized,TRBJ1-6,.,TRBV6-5,CASSYGGALNSPLHF,TGTGCCAGCAGTTACGGGGGGGCTCTCAATTCACCCCTCCACTTT
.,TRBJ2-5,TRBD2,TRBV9,CASSVGLAGSLRQETQYF,TGTGCCAGCAGCGTAGGACTAGCGGGATCCTTGCGGCAAGAGACCCAGTACTTC
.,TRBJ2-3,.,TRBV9,CASSVTTDTQYF,TGTGCCAGCAGCGTAACAACAGATACGCAGTATTTT
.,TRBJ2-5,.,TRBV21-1,CASSSSRPGTGLETQYF,TGTGCCAGCAGCTCCTCACGGCCCGGGACAGGGTTAGAGACCCAGTACTTC
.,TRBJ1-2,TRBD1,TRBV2,CASSPGQGRNYGYTF,TGTGCCAGCAGCCCCGGACAGGGGAGGAACTATGGCTACACCTTC
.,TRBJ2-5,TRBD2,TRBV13,CASSFGRGTLDTQYF,TGTGCCAGCAGCTTTGGGCGGGGGACCTTAGACACCCAGTACTTC
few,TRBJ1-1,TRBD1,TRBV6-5,CASRTGGLNTEAFF,TGTGCCAGCAGGACAGGGGGACTGAACACTGAAGCTTTCTTT
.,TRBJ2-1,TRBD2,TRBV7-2,CASSPSVSGRGSNEQFF,TGTGCCAGCAGCCCCAGTGTTAGCGGGAGGGGAAGCAATGAGCAGTTCTTC
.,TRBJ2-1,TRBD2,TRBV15,CATSRKTSGRFDGYNEQFF,TGTGCCACCAGCAGAAAGACTAGCGGGAGGTTCGATGGATACAATGAGCAGTTCTTC
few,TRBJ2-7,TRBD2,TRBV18,CASSLSGTSGTTYEQYF,TGTGCCAGCTCACTATCCGGGACTAGCGGGACCACCTACGAGCAGTACTTC
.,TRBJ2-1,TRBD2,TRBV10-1,CASSEALAGPQEQFF,TGCGCCAGCAGTGAGGCGCTAGCGGGACCCCAGGAGCAGTTCTTC
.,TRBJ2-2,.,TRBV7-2,CASRDQKGGTGELFF,TGTGCCAGCCGGGACCAGAAGGGCGGCACCGGGGAGCTGTTTTTT
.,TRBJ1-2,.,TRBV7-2,CASSLPQRTTNYGYTF,TGTGCCAGCAGCTTACCCCAGCGGACGACTAACTATGGCTACACCTTC
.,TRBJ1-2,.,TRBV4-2,CASSQGQGNRRYTF,TGTGCCAGCAGCCAGGGGCAGGGGAATCGGCGCTACACCTTC
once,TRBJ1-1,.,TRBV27,CASSYQGNTEAFF,TGTGCCAGCAGTTACCAGGGGAACACTGAAGCTTTCTTT
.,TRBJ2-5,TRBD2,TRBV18,CASSPLAGEEYF,TGTGCCAGCTCACCTCTAGCGGGGGAAGAGTACTTC
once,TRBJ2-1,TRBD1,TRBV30,CAWSPLGQESYNEQFF,TGTGCCTGGAGTCCCCTGGGACAGGAGTCCTACAATGAGCAGTTCTTC
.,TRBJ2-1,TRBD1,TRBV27,CASRITGVGYNEQFF,TGTGCCAGCAGAATAACAGGGGTGGGCTACAATGAGCAGTTCTTC
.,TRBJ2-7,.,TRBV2,CASSYYEQYF,TGTGCCAGCAGTTACTACGAGCAGTACTTC